The rows below give T cell receptor beta chains drawn from one sample of a study of shared clonotypes between healthy human individuals. The table came from immunoSEQ multiplex PCR; TCRdb's copy has only in-frame clones and leaves some out. The repertoire holds 300,000 to 400,000 clones, with less than 85% as singletons. What was sequenced was memory CD4+ T cells sorted from blood. The receptors originated from a man aged 25 to 40 in good health. Both conserved end residues are part of each CDR3. D genes are given only for firm matches. The size of a clone is reported for some rows only, either as once, few or many, or as a class for expanded clones.

v_call	d_call	j_call	clone_size	cdr3_nt	cdr3_aa
TRBV28	NA	TRBJ1-2	NA	TGTGCCAGCAGTTTCCCGGCAGAGAACTATGGCTACACCTTC	CASSFPAENYGYTF
TRBV5-1	TRBD2	TRBJ2-1	NA	TGCGCCAGCAGACTAGCGGGAGGGAATGAGCAGTTCTTC	CASRLAGGNEQFF
TRBV6-5	NA	TRBJ1-5	once	TGTGCCACCGCCCAGGGTGCGGGTCAGCCCCAGCATTTT	CATAQGAGQPQHF
TRBV5-4	NA	TRBJ2-2	NA	TGTGCCAGCAGCCCCGGGACTCCTAACACCGGGGAGCTGTTTTTT	CASSPGTPNTGELFF
TRBV28	TRBD1	TRBJ2-7	NA	TGTGCCAGCAGTTTTCTACCGGGACAGGGGGCCTACGAGCAGTACTTC	CASSFLPGQGAYEQYF
TRBV7-2	NA	TRBJ1-5	NA	TGTGCCAGCAGCTCCGGACAGCGTGCGGATCAGCCCCAGCATTTT	CASSSGQRADQPQHF
TRBV19	NA	TRBJ1-5	few	TGTGCCAGTAGTAGAGAAAGACACCAGCATTTT	CASSRERHQHF
TRBV10-1	NA	TRBJ1-3	NA	TGCGCCAGCAGTGATAGGGTAGAGGGGAAGAGCTCTGGAAACACCATATATTTT	CASSDRVEGKSSGNTIYF
TRBV20-1	NA	TRBJ1-5	NA	TGCAGTGCGGAAGGGAGTCAGCCCCAGCATTTT	CSAEGSQPQHF
TRBV5-1	NA	TRBJ1-1	NA	TGCGCCAGCAGCTTGGGAATTCCCCGGGGCTCGAACACTGAAGCTTTCTTT	CASSLGIPRGSNTEAFF
TRBV19	TRBD2	TRBJ2-3	NA	TGTGCCAGTAGCTCAGCGGGGTACACAGATACGCAGTATTTT	CASSSAGYTDTQYF
TRBV18	NA	TRBJ2-1	NA	TGTGCCAGCTCTAACAGGGACCGCAATGAGCAGTTCTTC	CASSNRDRNEQFF
TRBV29-1	NA	TRBJ2-1	NA	TGCAGCGTTGCCCCCTACAATGAGCAGTTCTTC	CSVAPYNEQFF
TRBV6-1	TRBD2	TRBJ2-5	few	TGTGCCAGCAAGATGGGGGGAGGGGAGACCCAGTACTTC	CASKMGGGETQYF
TRBV29-1	NA	TRBJ1-2	few	TGCAGCGTTGGTCAGGGTGGCGGCTACACCTTC	CSVGQGGGYTF
TRBV28	TRBD1	TRBJ1-4	NA	TGTGCCAGCAGGGGGGGACAGTATAATGAAAAACTGTTTTTT	CASRGGQYNEKLFF
TRBV5-6	NA	TRBJ2-3	NA	TGTGCCAGCAGCTTCGGTGGCGGAAACACAGATACGCAGTATTTT	CASSFGGGNTDTQYF
TRBV10-3	NA	TRBJ1-6	NA	TGTGCCATCAGCTTCGGGGTTGGTTCACCCCTCCACTTT	CAISFGVGSPLHF
TRBV5-6	NA	TRBJ1-6	NA	TGTGCCAGCAGCTTTTCTGGAGATTCACCCCTCCACTTT	CASSFSGDSPLHF
TRBV4-1	NA	TRBJ2-3	NA	TGCGCCAGCAGCCTTAGCGGTCGCACAGATACGCAGTATTTT	CASSLSGRTDTQYF
TRBV2	NA	TRBJ1-1	NA	TGTGCCACGACTCTATCAGTGAACACTGAAGCTTTCTTT	CATTLSVNTEAFF
TRBV5-4	TRBD1	TRBJ2-5	NA	TGTGCCAGCAGCTTGGGAGGGGGCCGTGAGACCCAGTACTTC	CASSLGGGRETQYF
TRBV5-1	TRBD2	TRBJ2-1	NA	TGCGCCAGCAGCTCCGGGACTATCGGCAATGAGCAGTTCTTC	CASSSGTIGNEQFF
TRBV27	TRBD2	TRBJ2-1	NA	TGTGCCAGCCTGTCAGGTAGATCTAGCGGGACCTCCTACAATGAGCAGTTCTTC	CASLSGRSSGTSYNEQFF
TRBV5-4	NA	TRBJ1-2	NA	TGTGCCAGCAGCTTCCCCTCGCAAGTCGGGCGTTGGGACTATGGCTACACCTTC	CASSFPSQVGRWDYGYTF
TRBV5-4	TRBD1	TRBJ1-2	NA	TGTGCCAGCAGCGGCACCGGGACAGGGGGCAAATTAGGCTATGGCTACACCTTC	CASSGTGTGGKLGYGYTF
TRBV7-2	TRBD2	TRBJ2-7	NA	TGTGCCAGCAGCCGACGACCGGGACTAGCGGGAGACGAGCAGTACTTC	CASSRRPGLAGDEQYF
TRBV18	NA	TRBJ1-2	NA	TGTGCCAGCTCACCACCCGGGGGGGCGGATCTTGGCTACACCTTC	CASSPPGGADLGYTF
TRBV5-1	NA	TRBJ2-1	NA	TGCGCCAGCCGACTCGACCGAAACAATGAGCAGTTCTTC	CASRLDRNNEQFF
TRBV6-1	NA	TRBJ1-5	NA	TGTGCCAGCAGTGAATTCGTGGCGGTCGTCGATCAGCCCCAGCATTTT	CASSEFVAVVDQPQHF
TRBV11-3	NA	TRBJ2-2	NA	TGTGCCAGCAGCTTAGGGGGATGGGGTTACACCGGGGAGCTGTTTTTT	CASSLGGWGYTGELFF
TRBV2	NA	TRBJ1-2	NA	TGTGCCAGCAGTTCTAACTTAGGGACCGGCTATGGCTACACCTTC	CASSSNLGTGYGYTF
TRBV4-1	TRBD2	TRBJ2-5	NA	TGCGCCAGCAGCCAAGAAGCGGGGGCCATCTTAGAGACCCAGTACTTC	CASSQEAGAILETQYF
TRBV5-4	NA	TRBJ2-7	NA	TGTGCCAGCAGCTTGAGGGCTAGGGGCCCCTACGAGCAGTACTTC	CASSLRARGPYEQYF
TRBV4-3	NA	TRBJ2-1	once	TGCGCCAGCAGCCATCAGACCGGGTGGTCAGCCTACAATGAGCAGTTCTTC	CASSHQTGWSAYNEQFF
TRBV7-2	NA	TRBJ2-5	NA	TGTGCCAGCAGCTTCACTCAGGGAGACGGACGAAAGTACTTC	CASSFTQGDGRKYF
TRBV15	NA	TRBJ1-5	few	TGTGCCACCAGCATAGAGTCGATACGCAATCAGCCCCAGCATTTT	CATSIESIRNQPQHF
TRBV29-1	NA	TRBJ1-5	NA	TGCAGCGTTGGGGTTCTGGGGCTCCAGCATTTT	CSVGVLGLQHF